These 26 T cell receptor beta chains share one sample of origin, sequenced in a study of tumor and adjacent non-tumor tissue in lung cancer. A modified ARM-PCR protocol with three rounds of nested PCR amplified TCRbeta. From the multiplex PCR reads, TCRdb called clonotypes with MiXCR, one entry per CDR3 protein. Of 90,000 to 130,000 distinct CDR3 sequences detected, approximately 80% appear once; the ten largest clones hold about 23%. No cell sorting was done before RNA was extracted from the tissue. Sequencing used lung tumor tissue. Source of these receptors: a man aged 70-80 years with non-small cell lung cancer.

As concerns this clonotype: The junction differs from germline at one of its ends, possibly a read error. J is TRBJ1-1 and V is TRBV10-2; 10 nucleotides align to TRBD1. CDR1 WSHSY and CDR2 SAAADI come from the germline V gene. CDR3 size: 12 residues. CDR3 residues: CISRDRGAETFF. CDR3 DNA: TGCATCAGCAGGGACAGGGGCGCTGAAACTTTCTTT.

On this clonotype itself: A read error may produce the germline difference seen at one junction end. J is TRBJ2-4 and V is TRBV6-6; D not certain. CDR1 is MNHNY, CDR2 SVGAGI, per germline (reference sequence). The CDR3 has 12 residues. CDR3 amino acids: CGSRAIKNIQYF. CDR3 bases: TGTGGCAGCAGAGCGATTAAAAACATTCAGTACTTC.

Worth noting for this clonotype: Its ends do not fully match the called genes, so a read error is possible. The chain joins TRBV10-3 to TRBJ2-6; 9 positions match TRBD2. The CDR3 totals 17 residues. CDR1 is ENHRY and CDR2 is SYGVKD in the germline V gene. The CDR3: CAINLTSGESGSNVLTF. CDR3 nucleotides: TGTGCCATCAACCTGACTAGCGGAGAATCTGGGTCCAACGTCCTGACTTTC.

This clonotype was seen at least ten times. The DNA for the CDR3 is TGCAGTGCTAGTTCAGGGGCGATGAATGAAAAACTGTTTTTT. Its translation: CSASSGAMNEKLFF. The chain recombines TRBV20-1 with TRBJ1-4, with D possibly TRBD1 on 6 matching bases. Germline CDR1 DFQATT, CDR2 SNEGSKA (reference sequence). The CDR3 loop spans 14 amino acids. Between the trimmed V and J ends, which lost 3 bases and 5 bases, there was a span of 13 bases.

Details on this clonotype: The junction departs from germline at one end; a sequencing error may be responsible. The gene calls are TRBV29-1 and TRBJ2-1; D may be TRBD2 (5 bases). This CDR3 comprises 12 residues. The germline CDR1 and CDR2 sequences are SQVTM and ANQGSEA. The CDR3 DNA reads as TGCAGCATTGCCGAGGGTAGGAATGAGCTGTTCTTT. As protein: CSIAEGRNELFF.

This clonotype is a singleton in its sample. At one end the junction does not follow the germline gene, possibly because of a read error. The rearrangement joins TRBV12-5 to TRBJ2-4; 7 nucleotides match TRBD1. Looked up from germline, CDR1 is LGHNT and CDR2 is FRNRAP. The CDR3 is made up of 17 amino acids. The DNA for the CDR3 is TGTGCTAGTGGTCCGGACAGGTTGTTACGAGCCAAAAACATTCAGTACTTT. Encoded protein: CASGPDRLLRAKNIQYF. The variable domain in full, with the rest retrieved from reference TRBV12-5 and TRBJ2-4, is DARVTQTPRHKVTEMGQEVTMRCQPILGHNTVFWYRQTMMQGLELLAYFRNRAPLDDSGMPKDRFSAEMPDATLATLKIQPSEPRDSAVYFCASGPDRLLRAKNIQYFGAGTRLSVL.

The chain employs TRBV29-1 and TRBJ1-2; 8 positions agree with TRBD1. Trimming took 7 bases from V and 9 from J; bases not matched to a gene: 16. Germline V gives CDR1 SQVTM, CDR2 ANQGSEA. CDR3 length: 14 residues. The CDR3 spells CSGGVEGTGNSYTF. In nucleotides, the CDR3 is TGCAGCGGGGGAGTGGAGGGGACAGGAAATAGCTACACCTTC. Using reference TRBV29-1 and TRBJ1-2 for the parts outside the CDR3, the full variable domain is SAVISQKPSRDICQRGTSLTIQCQVDSQVTMMFWYRQQPGQSLTLIATANQGSEATYESGFVIDKFPISRPNLTFSTLTVSNMSPEDSSIYLCSGGVEGTGNSYTFGSGTRLTVV.

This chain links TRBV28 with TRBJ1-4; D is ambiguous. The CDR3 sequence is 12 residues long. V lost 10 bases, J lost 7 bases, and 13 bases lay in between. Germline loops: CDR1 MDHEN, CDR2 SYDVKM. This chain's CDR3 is CANTGEREKLFF. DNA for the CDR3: TGTGCCAACACCGGGGAACGTGAAAAACTGTTTTTT.

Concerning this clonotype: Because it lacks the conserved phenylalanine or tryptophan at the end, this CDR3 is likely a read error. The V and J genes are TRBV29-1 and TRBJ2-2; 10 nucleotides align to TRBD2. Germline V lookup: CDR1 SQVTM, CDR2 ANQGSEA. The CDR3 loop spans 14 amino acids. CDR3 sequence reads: CSLDVAGGTGELFI. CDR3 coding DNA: TGCAGCCTTGACGTAGCGGGGGGCACCGGGGAGCTGTTTATT.

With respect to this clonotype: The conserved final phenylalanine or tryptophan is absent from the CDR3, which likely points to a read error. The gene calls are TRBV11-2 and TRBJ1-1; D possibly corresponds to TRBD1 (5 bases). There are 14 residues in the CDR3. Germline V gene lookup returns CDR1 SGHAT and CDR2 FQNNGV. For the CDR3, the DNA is TGTGCCAGTAGCTTCGGCGGGGGTCGGACTGAAGCTTTCTAT. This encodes CASSFGGGRTEAFY.

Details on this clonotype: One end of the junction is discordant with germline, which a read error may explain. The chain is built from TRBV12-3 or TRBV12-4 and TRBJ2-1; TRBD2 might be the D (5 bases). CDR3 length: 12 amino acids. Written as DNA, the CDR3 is TGCGCCAGCAGTTGGCGGAGGAATGAGCAGTTCTTC. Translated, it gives CASSWRRNEQFF.

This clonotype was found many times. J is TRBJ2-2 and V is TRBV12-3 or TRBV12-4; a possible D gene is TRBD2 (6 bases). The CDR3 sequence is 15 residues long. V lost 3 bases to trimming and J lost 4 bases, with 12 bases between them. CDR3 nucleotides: TGTGCCAGCAGTTTTGCGGGGACTGTCACCGGGGAGCTGTTTTTT. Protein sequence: CASSFAGTVTGELFF.

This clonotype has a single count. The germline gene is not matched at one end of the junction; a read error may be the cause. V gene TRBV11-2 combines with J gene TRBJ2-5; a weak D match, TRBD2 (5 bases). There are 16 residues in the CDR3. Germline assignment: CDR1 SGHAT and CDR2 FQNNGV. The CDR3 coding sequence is TGTGACAGCAGCTTAGTCGTGGCTAGTGGACGGGGAACCCAGTACTTC. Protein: CDSSLVVASGRGTQYF. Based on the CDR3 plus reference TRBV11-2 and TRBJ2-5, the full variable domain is EAGVAQSPRYKIIEKRQSVAFWCNPISGHATLYWYQQILGQGPKLLIQFQNNGVVDDSQLPKDRFSAERLKGVDSTLKIQPAKLEDSAVYLCDSSLVVASGRGTQYFGPGTRLLVL.

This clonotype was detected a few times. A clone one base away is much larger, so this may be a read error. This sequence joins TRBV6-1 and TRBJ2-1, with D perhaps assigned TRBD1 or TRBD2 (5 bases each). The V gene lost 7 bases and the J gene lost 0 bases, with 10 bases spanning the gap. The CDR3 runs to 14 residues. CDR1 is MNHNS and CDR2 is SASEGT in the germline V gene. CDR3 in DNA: TGTGCCAGCACGGGGCGAAGCTCCTACAATGAGCAGTTCTTC. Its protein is CASTGRSSYNEQFF.

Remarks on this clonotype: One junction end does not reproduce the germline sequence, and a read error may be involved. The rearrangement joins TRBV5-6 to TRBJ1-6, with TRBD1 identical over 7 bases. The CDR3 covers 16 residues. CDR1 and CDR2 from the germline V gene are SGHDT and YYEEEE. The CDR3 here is CVNSSLGGSDNSPPHF. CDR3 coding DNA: TGTGTCAACAGCAGCCTAGGGGGCTCGGATAATTCACCCCCCCACTTT.

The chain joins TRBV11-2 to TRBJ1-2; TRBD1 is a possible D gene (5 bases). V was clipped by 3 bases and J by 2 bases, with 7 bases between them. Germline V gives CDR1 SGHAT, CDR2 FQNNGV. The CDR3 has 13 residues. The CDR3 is CASSFEGNYGYTF. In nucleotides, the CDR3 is TGTGCCAGCAGCTTCGAGGGGAACTATGGCTACACCTTC.

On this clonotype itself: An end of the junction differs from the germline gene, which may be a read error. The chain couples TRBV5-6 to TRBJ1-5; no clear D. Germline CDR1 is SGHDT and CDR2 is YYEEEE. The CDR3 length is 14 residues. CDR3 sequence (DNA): TGTGTCAGCAGCTGTCGGGCAGGCTATCAGCCCCAGCATTTT. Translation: CVSSCRAGYQPQHF.

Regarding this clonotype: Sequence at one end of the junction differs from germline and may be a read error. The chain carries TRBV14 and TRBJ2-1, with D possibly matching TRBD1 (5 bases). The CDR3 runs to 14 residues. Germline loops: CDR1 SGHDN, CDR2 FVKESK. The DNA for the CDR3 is TGTACCAGTAGCATCCAGGGCCCTTACAATGAGCAGCTCTTC. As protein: CTSSIQGPYNEQLF.

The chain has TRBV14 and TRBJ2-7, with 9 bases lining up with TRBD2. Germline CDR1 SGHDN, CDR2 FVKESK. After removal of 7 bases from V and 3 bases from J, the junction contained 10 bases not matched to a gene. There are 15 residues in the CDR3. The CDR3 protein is CASNPTSGNYYEQYF. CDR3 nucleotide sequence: TGTGCCAGCAACCCGACTAGCGGAAACTACTACGAGCAGTACTTC.

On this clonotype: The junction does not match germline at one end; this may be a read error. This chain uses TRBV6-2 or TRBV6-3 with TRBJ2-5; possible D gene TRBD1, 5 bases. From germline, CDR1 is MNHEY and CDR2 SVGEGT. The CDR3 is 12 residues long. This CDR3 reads CVSSSGCETQYF. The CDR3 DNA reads TGTGTCAGCAGTTCAGGGTGTGAGACGCAGTACTTC.

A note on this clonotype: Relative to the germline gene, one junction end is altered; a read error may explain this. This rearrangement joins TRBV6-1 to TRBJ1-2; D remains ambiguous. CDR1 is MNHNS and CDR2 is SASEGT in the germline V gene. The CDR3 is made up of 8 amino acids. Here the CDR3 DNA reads TGTGTCGTCGGTGGCTTCACTTTC. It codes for CVVGGFTF.

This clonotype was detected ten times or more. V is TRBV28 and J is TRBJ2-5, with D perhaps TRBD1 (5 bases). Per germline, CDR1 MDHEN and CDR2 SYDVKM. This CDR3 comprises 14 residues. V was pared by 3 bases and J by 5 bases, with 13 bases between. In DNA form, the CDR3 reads TGTGCCAGCAGTTTGTCAGGGTTCGGCGAGACCCAGTACTTC. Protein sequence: CASSLSGFGETQYF.

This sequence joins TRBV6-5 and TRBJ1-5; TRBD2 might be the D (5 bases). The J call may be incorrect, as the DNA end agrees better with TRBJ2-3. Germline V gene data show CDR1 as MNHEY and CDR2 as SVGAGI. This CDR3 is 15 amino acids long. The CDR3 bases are TGTGCCAGCAGCAACAAGGGAGCGAGCAACCAGCCCCAGTATTTT. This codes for CASSNKGASNQPQYF.

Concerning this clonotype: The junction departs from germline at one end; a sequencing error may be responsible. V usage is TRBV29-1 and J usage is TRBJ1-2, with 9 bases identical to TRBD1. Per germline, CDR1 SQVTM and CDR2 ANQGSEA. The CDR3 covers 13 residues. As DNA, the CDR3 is TGCAACGTTTCCGGACAGGGGCTAGGTGGCTACACCTTC. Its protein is CNVSGQGLGGYTF.

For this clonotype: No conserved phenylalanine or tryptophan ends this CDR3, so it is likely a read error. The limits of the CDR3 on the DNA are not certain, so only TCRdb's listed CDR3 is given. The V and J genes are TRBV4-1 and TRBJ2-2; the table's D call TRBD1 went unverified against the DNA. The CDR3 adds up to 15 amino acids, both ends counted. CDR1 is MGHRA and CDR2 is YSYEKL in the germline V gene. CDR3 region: CASSLGQVGTGEPFY.

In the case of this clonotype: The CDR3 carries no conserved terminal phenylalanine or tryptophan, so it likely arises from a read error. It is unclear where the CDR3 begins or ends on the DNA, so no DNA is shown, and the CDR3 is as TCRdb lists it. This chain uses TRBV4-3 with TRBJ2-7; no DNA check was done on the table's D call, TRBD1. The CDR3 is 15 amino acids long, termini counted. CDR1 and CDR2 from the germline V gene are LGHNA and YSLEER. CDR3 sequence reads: CVSSRPTGTPPEQHL.